This T cell receptor (beta chain) is drawn from a study of cytomegalovirus exposure and HLA in healthy donors. PCR used 60 Vbeta primers and 13 Jbeta primers. Produced via immunoSEQ multiplex PCR; TCRdb's table is partial and in-frame only. The sample carries 180,000 or so clones, roughly 90% recorded once. On this clone: Its matching antigen is unknown.

Study findings and constraints: Presence/absence results assume similar sequencing depth per donor, which may not hold.

J lost 7 bases, V lost 4 bases, and 12 bases had no gene match. The germline CDR1 and CDR2 sequences are MGHRA and YSYEKL. CDR3 length: 16 residues. The clonotype comes from a woman in her twenties or thirties in good health and CMV-seronegative. The rearrangement joins TRBV4-1 to TRBJ2-3, with 9 nucleotides matching TRBD2. The specimen was PBMCs. Here the CDR3 reads CASSPYTGTSIYTQYF. CDR3 nucleotides: TGCGCCAGCAGCCCCTATACTGGGACTAGCATATATACGCAGTATTTT.